This T cell receptor beta chain is from a study of blood T cell repertoires in COVID-19. Across the whole study: In each case, the material was cDNA or gDNA derived from T cells, B-cell-depleted T cells, or PBMCs.

Followed over time, Seattle patients had been enrolled while infection was active. This CDR3 comprises 15 residues. With 1 base clipped from V and 6 bases from J, the junction kept 6 bases outside the gene matches. Germline assignment: CDR1 MGHRA and CDR2 YSYEKL. Study processing details: Reference gene primers were amplified, and this amplification served to estimate nucleated cell counts. Profiled with immunoSEQ multiplex PCR; TCRdb holds only in-frame clones, not every one. Clone size and the V and J calls come from that table; the DNA yielded D and trimming. The repertoire has 120,000 or so clones, about 81% of them found once; the top ten carry about a sixth.

The sequence was collected from a man between 25 and 39 years old with COVID-19, enrolled during active disease. Material for sequencing was peripheral blood. The rearrangement joins TRBV4-1 to TRBJ1-2; 9 nucleotides align to TRBD1. CDR3 nucleotides: TGCGCCAGCAGCCAAGCGGGACAGGGTCCCGATGGCTACACCTTC. Protein product: CASSQAGQGPDGYTF.